This T cell receptor beta chain appears in the sequencing data of a study of beta chain features in type 1 diabetes. Looked up from germline, CDR1 is MGHDK and CDR2 is SYGVNS. V was pared by 3 bases and J by 2 bases, with 10 bases between. This CDR3 is 14 amino acids long. Findings and limits, study-wide: The similarity of naive, central memory and Treg TCRB repertoires appeared greater among patients than among healthy donors. Significant though moderate, a shortening of TCRB CDR3s appeared in all four CD4+ subsets of Type 1 diabetes patients.

This clone came up a few times. Its antigen is unknown. Isolation of CD4+ naive, central memory, regulatory and stem cell-like memory cells was achieved by sorting via CD45RO/CCR7/CD25/CD127/CD95/CD27. Isolated RNA was reverse transcribed in full, so expressed TCRB transcripts were sequenced. Read counts averaged around 4 million for samples of naive, central memory and regulatory T cells. Generated by immunoSEQ multiplex PCR, the TCRdb table keeps only in-frame clones and is missing some. Of 600,000 to 700,000 clones in the sample, roughly 12% were seen once. This clonotype originated in a man aged 25-45 years with type 1 diabetes. This chain connects TRBV25-1 to TRBJ2-5; D unclear. Sample: naive CD4+ T cells from blood. The CDR3 DNA reads as TGTGCCAGCAGTGACCCTGGGCAGCAAGAGACCCAGTACTTC. It is translated as CASSDPGQQETQYF.